A single sample is the source of the 30 T cell receptor beta chains below, sequenced in a study of shared clonotypes between healthy human individuals (dated by TCRdb to 2020 to 2022). Receptor amplification or capture employed the immunoSEQ multiplex PCR assay. What TCRdb holds here is the immuneACCESS table cut down to in-frame rearrangements. Part of the clones is not present; checked against another copy, under half of the missing clones reflect an unresolved V gene, and the others are unexplained. This sample gives about 2.1 million clones in total; around 93% of them show up just once. The ten largest clones add up to around 1.7% of the sample. CD8 naive samples were obtained by positive selection for CCR7 among CD45RO-negative cells, yielding a CD45RA+CCR7+ population from which TemRA cells were excluded. The sample taken for sequencing was naive CD8+ T cells from PBMCs. The cell subset or site label for this specimen denotes: CD45RA+CCR7+. Receptors were obtained from a man aged 18-30 years in good health. Some clones in this sample may be carry-over from other donors' samples.

The CDR3 DNA reads as TGCGCCAGCAGCCAAGACTCCCGGGCCGCAGGCTACACCTTC. It codes for CASSQDSRAAGYTF. The V gene is TRBV4-3, the J gene TRBJ1-2; D gene unclear. The V and J ends lost 0 bases and 8 bases respectively, with 13 bases between them. The CDR3 covers 14 residues. Germline-derived CDR1 and CDR2 are LGHNA and YSLEER.

This chain uses TRBV19 with TRBJ2-7; the match to TRBD2 covers 8 bases. CDR1 and CDR2 (germline): LNHDA, SQIVND (reference sequence). CDR3 length: 15 residues. With V trimmed by 6 bases and J by 5 bases, 12 bases remained unmatched. CDR3 DNA: TGTGCCAGTAGGGCAAAGAGCGGGGGTTTCCACGAGCAGTACTTC. This codes for CASRAKSGGFHEQYF.

J is TRBJ2-3 and V is TRBV19; tentative D call: TRBD1 (6 bases). The CDR3 extends over 15 amino acids. The V gene's germline CDR1 is LNHDA and CDR2 SQIVND (reference sequence). Trimming cost V 3 bases and J 5 bases, with 15 bases left between them. CDR3 sequence: CASSMAGEFLDTQYF. DNA for the CDR3: TGTGCCAGTAGTATGGCAGGGGAGTTTCTAGATACGCAGTATTTT.

This sequence joins TRBV7-9 and TRBJ1-2; tentative D call: TRBD1 (5 bases). The CDR3 is 16 amino acids. The germline V gene encodes CDR1 SEHNR and CDR2 FQNEAQ (reference sequence). The V end lost 5 bases, the J end lost 5 bases, and 21 bases lay between the germline ends. The chain's CDR3 is CASSHSDSEDKYGYTF. CDR3 bases: TGTGCCAGCAGCCATTCCGACAGCGAAGATAAGTATGGCTACACCTTC.

V and J are TRBV28 and TRBJ2-1, with 7 bases that match TRBD2. V lost 8 bases to trimming and J lost 5 bases; unmatched junction nucleotides: 12. Germline values: CDR1 MDHEN, CDR2 SYDVKM. CDR3 length equals 15 residues. In DNA form, the CDR3 reads TGTGCCAGCGGCAACGGGAGGCGAATGGACAATGAGCAGTTCTTC. Encoded protein: CASGNGRRMDNEQFF.

The rearrangement links TRBV5-4 to TRBJ1-2; no clear D gene. Germline V gives CDR1 SGHNT, CDR2 YYREEE (reference sequence). With 4 bases removed from V and 4 bases from J, the gap between germline ends came to 23 bases. CDR3 size: 17 residues. This chain's CDR3 is CASSEILDGEGSYGYTF. CDR3 coding DNA: TGTGCCAGCAGCGAAATCTTGGACGGGGAGGGTAGCTATGGCTACACCTTC.

The chain couples TRBV7-9 to TRBJ2-1, with TRBD2 as a possible D gene (5 bases). The CDR3 contains 15 residues. V gave up 5 bases and J gave up 8 bases, with 19 bases separating them. Germline lookup yields CDR1 SEHNR and CDR2 FQNEAQ (reference sequence). CDR3 loop: CASSTLADSVDEQFF. In nucleotides, the CDR3 is TGTGCCAGCAGCACACTCGCGGACTCTGTTGATGAGCAGTTCTTC.

The J gene is TRBJ2-5, the V gene TRBV2, with 8 bases that match TRBD1. V shed 4 bases and J 2 bases; nucleotides not matched to a gene: 9. In germline, CDR1 is SNHLY, CDR2 FYNNEI. CDR3 size: 16 residues. In nucleotides, the CDR3 is TGTGCCAGCAGTGGGGGACAGGCGACCTTTCAAGAGACCCAGTACTTC. Protein product: CASSGGQATFQETQYF.

Comments on this clone: At the DNA level, this CDR3 is encoded by other sequences in the same sample as well. The V and J genes are TRBV27 and TRBJ2-7; D unclear. This CDR3 contains 13 residues. Germline V gives CDR1 MNHEY, CDR2 SMNVEV (reference sequence). Trimming shortened V by 3 bases and J by 1 base, and 7 bases separated the two germline ends. DNA of the CDR3: TGTGCCAGCAGTTTGGGCATTTCCTACGAGCAGTACTTC. Protein product: CASSLGISYEQYF.

V and J are TRBV15 and TRBJ2-7, with no clear D. Germline CDR1 is LNHNV and CDR2 is YYDKDF (reference sequence). This CDR3 contains 16 residues. V lost 1 base to trimming and J lost 1 base, with 14 bases between them. The CDR3 spells CATSRVGHRGSYEQYF. CDR3 DNA: TGTGCCACCAGCAGAGTAGGGCACAGAGGTTCCTACGAGCAGTACTTC.

The rearrangement joins TRBV7-3 to TRBJ2-1, with TRBD2 identical over 11 bases. This CDR3 spans 16 amino acids. Germline lookup yields CDR1 SGHTA and CDR2 FQGTGA. V trimming: 1 base; J trimming: 7 bases; junction bases outside the gene matches: 6. CDR3 loop: CASSLSVLAGENEQFF. CDR3 in DNA: TGTGCCAGCAGCTTAAGTGTACTAGCGGGAGAAAATGAGCAGTTCTTC.

The genes are TRBV6-5 and TRBJ2-3; D unresolved. Trimming cost V 0 bases and J 4 bases, with 11 bases left between them. This CDR3 comprises 15 residues. Germline V gene lookup returns CDR1 MNHEY and CDR2 SVGAGI. The CDR3 coding sequence is TGTGCCAGCAGTTACTCGATGGCTCAGGCAGATACGCAGTATTTT. This sequence encodes CASSYSMAQADTQYF.

V gene TRBV5-8 combines with J gene TRBJ2-5, with D hard to call. Germline CDR1 and CDR2: SGHTS and YDEGEE. V was pared by 4 bases and J by 5 bases, with 18 bases between. The CDR3 runs to 15 residues. The CDR3 bases are TGTGCCAGCAGCCCCGGGTCTCTGGTGGGGGAGACCCAGTACTTC. Translating it yields CASSPGSLVGETQYF.

This clone showed up just once. The chain joins TRBV28 to TRBJ2-7; D perhaps matches TRBD1 (6 bases). V was trimmed by 3 bases and J by 1 base, leaving 13 bases between them. Germline assignment: CDR1 MDHEN and CDR2 SYDVKM. The CDR3 is 15 residues long. DNA of the CDR3: TGTGCCAGCAGTTTGAGATTAACAGGGTCCTACGAGCAGTACTTC. Amino acid sequence: CASSLRLTGSYEQYF.

The chain couples TRBV7-8 to TRBJ2-7, with D perhaps TRBD1 or TRBD2 (6 bases each). This CDR3 has 13 residues. Germline V gene sequence: CDR1 SGHVS, CDR2 FQNEAQ. V was cut by 4 bases and J by 7 bases, with 14 bases left in between. CDR3 sequence: CASSWRDTGEQYF. CDR3 coding DNA: TGTGCCAGCAGCTGGAGGGACACCGGGGAGCAGTACTTC.

This sequence joins TRBV28 and TRBJ1-2; maybe TRBD1 (5 bases). The CDR3 covers 13 residues. Germline lookup yields CDR1 MDHEN and CDR2 SYDVKM. V was trimmed by 3 bases and J by 6 bases, leaving 11 bases between them. As DNA, the CDR3 is TGTGCCAGCAGTTTTAAGGGGCCAAATGGCTACACCTTC. It specifies CASSFKGPNGYTF.

CDR3 in DNA: TGTGCCAGCCGCCTTTCCGGGACAGGGCTCACCTACGAGCAGTACTTC. Translated: CASRLSGTGLTYEQYF. The chain carries TRBV27 and TRBJ2-7; 9 bases are a match to TRBD1. The V and J ends lost 8 bases and 2 bases, in that order; junction bases with no gene match: 13. The germline V gene has CDR1 MNHEY and CDR2 SMNVEV (reference sequence). The CDR3 is 16 amino acids.

CDR3 residues: CASTWTGGATGELFF. The CDR3 DNA follows: TGTGCCAGCACCTGGACAGGGGGCGCAACCGGGGAGCTGTTTTTT. The gene calls are TRBV27 and TRBJ2-2; 11 bases fit TRBD1. This CDR3 region has 15 residues. Germline CDR1 MNHEY, CDR2 SMNVEV (reference sequence). The V segment lost 7 bases and the J segment 5 bases; nucleotides outside the gene matches: 6.

J is TRBJ1-1 and V is TRBV2; no clear D gene. The CDR3 sequence is 13 residues long. V lost 11 bases, J lost 3 bases, and 16 bases lay in between. CDR1 and CDR2 from the germline V gene are SNHLY and FYNNEI. CDR3 coding DNA: TGTGCCTGCCGGGCACGGTTGGACACTGAAGCTTTCTTT. Residues: CACRARLDTEAFF.

The chain recombines TRBV11-2 with TRBJ2-7; D is unresolved. CDR3 size: 16 residues. Per germline, CDR1 SGHAT and CDR2 FQNNGV. Trimming removed 3 bases from V and 3 bases from J, with 18 bases in between. CDR3 amino acids: CASSFPSRASIYEQYF. The CDR3 nucleotides are TGTGCCAGCAGCTTCCCCAGCCGGGCATCGATCTACGAGCAGTACTTC. Full variable domain (rest looked up from reference TRBV11-2 and TRBJ2-7): EAGVAQSPRYKIIEKRQSVAFWCNPISGHATLYWYQQILGQGPKLLIQFQNNGVVDDSQLPKDRFSAERLKGVDSTLKIQPAKLEDSAVYLCASSFPSRASIYEQYFGPGTRLTVT.

This chain links TRBV10-3 with TRBJ2-7; 10 positions agree with TRBD2. V lost 5 bases and J lost 2; bases outside the gene matches: 3. This CDR3 has 14 amino acids. CDR1 ENHRY and CDR2 SYGVKD come from the germline V gene. The CDR3 here is CAISTSGTPYEQYF. The CDR3 region has the DNA TGTGCCATCAGTACTAGCGGGACACCCTACGAGCAGTACTTC.

Written as DNA, the CDR3 is TGTGCCAGCAGCTTAAGGCTTGGTGAGCAGTTCTTC. Its protein is CASSLRLGEQFF. The genes are TRBV7-9 and TRBJ2-1; D gene unclear. This CDR3 has 12 residues. Looked up from germline, CDR1 is SEHNR and CDR2 is FQNEAQ (reference sequence). V was pared by 2 bases and J by 9 bases, with 8 bases between.

The chain employs TRBV6-5 and TRBJ1-5; TRBD1 aligns across 8 bases. This CDR3 spans 15 amino acids. CDR1 and CDR2 from the germline V gene are MNHEY and SVGAGI. V shed 5 bases, J shed 4 bases, and the junction held 7 bases outside the gene matches. The CDR3 DNA is TGTGCCAGCAGTATACGGACAGGGATGAATCAGCCCCAGCATTTT. This translates into CASSIRTGMNQPQHF.

The rearrangement links TRBV7-9 to TRBJ2-1; TRBD1 is a possible D gene (5 bases). CDR1 and CDR2 from the germline V gene are SEHNR and FQNEAQ (reference sequence). The CDR3 covers 15 residues. Deletions cut 2 bases from V and 6 bases from J, with 14 bases between. In DNA form, the CDR3 reads TGTGCCAGCAGCTTACCTCAGGGCGGCCGCAATGAGCAGTTCTTC. The encoded protein is CASSLPQGGRNEQFF. The variable domain in full, with the rest retrieved from reference TRBV7-9 and TRBJ2-1, is DTGVSQNPRHKITKRGQNVTFRCDPISEHNRLYWYRQTLGQGPEFLTYFQNEAQLEKSRLLSDRFSAERPKGSFSTLEIQRTEQGDSAMYLCASSLPQGGRNEQFFGPGTRLTVL.

V and J are TRBV7-6 and TRBJ2-5; a weak D match, TRBD1 (6 bases). Trimming took off 5 bases at V and 5 bases at J, with 21 bases between the two ends. CDR1 SGHVS and CDR2 FNYEAQ come from the germline V gene. This CDR3 comprises 16 residues. The CDR3 region has the DNA TGTGCCAGCAGCCCGTTCACCGGGACAAAGGGGGAGACCCAGTACTTC. It specifies CASSPFTGTKGETQYF.

V and J are TRBV7-2 and TRBJ2-7, with unresolved D. This CDR3 has 14 amino acids. Trimming cost V 3 bases and J 5 bases, with 14 bases left between them. CDR1 is SGHTA and CDR2 is FQGNSA in the germline V gene. This CDR3 is CASSFPPVTNEQYF. CDR3 DNA sequence: TGTGCCAGCAGCTTTCCTCCGGTGACAAACGAGCAGTACTTC.

The chain joins TRBV27 to TRBJ2-2; 10 nucleotides line up with TRBD1. The CDR3 is made up of 17 amino acids. V was pared by 7 bases and J by 5 bases, with 13 bases of the junction left unmatched. In germline, CDR1 is MNHEY, CDR2 SMNVEV (reference sequence). The CDR3 sequence: CASNLGPGQGRTGELFF. CDR3 DNA: TGTGCCAGCAACTTAGGACCGGGACAGGGGAGGACCGGGGAGCTGTTTTTT.

The gene calls are TRBV5-3 and TRBJ1-2; the match to TRBD1 covers 7 bases. TRBV5-3 is labeled an ORF, and its function is uncertain. CDR3 length: 15 residues. V lost 4 bases, J lost 4 bases, and 10 bases stayed unmatched. CDR3 in DNA: TGTGCCAGAAGCCTAGACAGGGAGGTGGGCTATGGCTACACCTTC. It is translated as CARSLDREVGYGYTF.

The chain recombines TRBV15 with TRBJ2-7, with D unresolved. Looked up from germline, CDR1 is LNHNV and CDR2 is YYDKDF (reference sequence). This CDR3 has 12 amino acids. Trimming shortened V by 5 bases and J by 0 bases, and 5 bases separated the two germline ends. CDR3 nucleotide sequence: TGTGCCACCAGCCAGAGCTCCTACGAGCAGTACTTC. This sequence encodes CATSQSSYEQYF.

This clone was observed a few times. The sample holds other DNA sequences that translate to the same CDR3. This rearrangement joins TRBV27 to TRBJ1-1; D remains ambiguous. Germline lookup yields CDR1 MNHEY and CDR2 SMNVEV (reference sequence). The CDR3 is 14 amino acids. The germline V and J ends were trimmed by 2 bases and 0 bases, with 7 bases remaining between them. This CDR3 is CASSLRQMNTEAFF. The CDR3 nucleotides are TGTGCCAGCAGTTTAAGGCAGATGAACACTGAAGCTTTCTTT.